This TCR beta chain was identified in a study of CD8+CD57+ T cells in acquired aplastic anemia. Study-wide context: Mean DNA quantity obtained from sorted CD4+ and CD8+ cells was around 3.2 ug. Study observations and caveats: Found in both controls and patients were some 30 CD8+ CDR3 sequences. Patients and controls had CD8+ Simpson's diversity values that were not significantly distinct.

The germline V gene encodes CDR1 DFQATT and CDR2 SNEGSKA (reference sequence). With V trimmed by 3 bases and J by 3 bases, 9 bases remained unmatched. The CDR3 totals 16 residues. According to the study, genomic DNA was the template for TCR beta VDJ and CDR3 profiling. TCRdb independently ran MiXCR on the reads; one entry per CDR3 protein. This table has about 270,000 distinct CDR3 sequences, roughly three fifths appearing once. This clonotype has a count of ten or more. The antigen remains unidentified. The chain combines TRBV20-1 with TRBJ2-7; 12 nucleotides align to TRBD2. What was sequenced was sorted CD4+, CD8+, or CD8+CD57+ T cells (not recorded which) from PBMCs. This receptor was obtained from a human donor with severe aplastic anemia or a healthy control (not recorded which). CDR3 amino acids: CSASPRLAGANYEQYF. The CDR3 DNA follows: TGCAGTGCTAGTCCCCGACTAGCGGGGGCCAACTACGAGCAGTACTTC.